This T cell receptor beta chain was sequenced in a study of regulatory T cells in long-lasting Graves disease. The TCR beta library used iRepertoire HTBI primers with Arm-PCR amplification of CDR3. Original processing methods: Across the samples, identification revealed 60 to 75 TRBV and around 13 TRBJ segments. Each CDR3 protein is one row after TCRdb ran MiXCR on the multiplex PCR reads. These V and J calls originate from TCRdb's pipeline instead of the authors' own analysis. The sample includes 450,000 to 600,000 distinct CDR3 sequences, 15% to 20% of them seen just once. J lost 2 bases, V lost 0 bases, and 0 bases had no gene match. The CDR3 has 13 residues. Germline CDR1 DFQATT, CDR2 SNEGSKA (reference sequence). The sample holds many counts of this clonotype. Time point indicated: newly diagnosed GD, antithyroid drugs for less than 3 months. PBMC-extracted RNA yielded the TCR library. This sample was also put to use in a study of T cells in Graves' hyperthyroidism and ophthalmopathy. That study reports: Blood held most thyroid clonotypes expanded above 0.001 frequency.

The receptor was isolated from a man aged 40-50 years with Graves disease. This chain joins TRBV20-1 and TRBJ2-7; 8 bases are shared with TRBD1. Sequences were derived from peripheral blood mononuclear cells (PBMCs), sampled at new diagnosis, from a patient treated with antithyroid drugs. The CDR3 DNA follows: TGCAGTGCTAGAGAGACAGGGGCCTACGAGCAGTACTTC. Translating gives CSARETGAYEQYF.